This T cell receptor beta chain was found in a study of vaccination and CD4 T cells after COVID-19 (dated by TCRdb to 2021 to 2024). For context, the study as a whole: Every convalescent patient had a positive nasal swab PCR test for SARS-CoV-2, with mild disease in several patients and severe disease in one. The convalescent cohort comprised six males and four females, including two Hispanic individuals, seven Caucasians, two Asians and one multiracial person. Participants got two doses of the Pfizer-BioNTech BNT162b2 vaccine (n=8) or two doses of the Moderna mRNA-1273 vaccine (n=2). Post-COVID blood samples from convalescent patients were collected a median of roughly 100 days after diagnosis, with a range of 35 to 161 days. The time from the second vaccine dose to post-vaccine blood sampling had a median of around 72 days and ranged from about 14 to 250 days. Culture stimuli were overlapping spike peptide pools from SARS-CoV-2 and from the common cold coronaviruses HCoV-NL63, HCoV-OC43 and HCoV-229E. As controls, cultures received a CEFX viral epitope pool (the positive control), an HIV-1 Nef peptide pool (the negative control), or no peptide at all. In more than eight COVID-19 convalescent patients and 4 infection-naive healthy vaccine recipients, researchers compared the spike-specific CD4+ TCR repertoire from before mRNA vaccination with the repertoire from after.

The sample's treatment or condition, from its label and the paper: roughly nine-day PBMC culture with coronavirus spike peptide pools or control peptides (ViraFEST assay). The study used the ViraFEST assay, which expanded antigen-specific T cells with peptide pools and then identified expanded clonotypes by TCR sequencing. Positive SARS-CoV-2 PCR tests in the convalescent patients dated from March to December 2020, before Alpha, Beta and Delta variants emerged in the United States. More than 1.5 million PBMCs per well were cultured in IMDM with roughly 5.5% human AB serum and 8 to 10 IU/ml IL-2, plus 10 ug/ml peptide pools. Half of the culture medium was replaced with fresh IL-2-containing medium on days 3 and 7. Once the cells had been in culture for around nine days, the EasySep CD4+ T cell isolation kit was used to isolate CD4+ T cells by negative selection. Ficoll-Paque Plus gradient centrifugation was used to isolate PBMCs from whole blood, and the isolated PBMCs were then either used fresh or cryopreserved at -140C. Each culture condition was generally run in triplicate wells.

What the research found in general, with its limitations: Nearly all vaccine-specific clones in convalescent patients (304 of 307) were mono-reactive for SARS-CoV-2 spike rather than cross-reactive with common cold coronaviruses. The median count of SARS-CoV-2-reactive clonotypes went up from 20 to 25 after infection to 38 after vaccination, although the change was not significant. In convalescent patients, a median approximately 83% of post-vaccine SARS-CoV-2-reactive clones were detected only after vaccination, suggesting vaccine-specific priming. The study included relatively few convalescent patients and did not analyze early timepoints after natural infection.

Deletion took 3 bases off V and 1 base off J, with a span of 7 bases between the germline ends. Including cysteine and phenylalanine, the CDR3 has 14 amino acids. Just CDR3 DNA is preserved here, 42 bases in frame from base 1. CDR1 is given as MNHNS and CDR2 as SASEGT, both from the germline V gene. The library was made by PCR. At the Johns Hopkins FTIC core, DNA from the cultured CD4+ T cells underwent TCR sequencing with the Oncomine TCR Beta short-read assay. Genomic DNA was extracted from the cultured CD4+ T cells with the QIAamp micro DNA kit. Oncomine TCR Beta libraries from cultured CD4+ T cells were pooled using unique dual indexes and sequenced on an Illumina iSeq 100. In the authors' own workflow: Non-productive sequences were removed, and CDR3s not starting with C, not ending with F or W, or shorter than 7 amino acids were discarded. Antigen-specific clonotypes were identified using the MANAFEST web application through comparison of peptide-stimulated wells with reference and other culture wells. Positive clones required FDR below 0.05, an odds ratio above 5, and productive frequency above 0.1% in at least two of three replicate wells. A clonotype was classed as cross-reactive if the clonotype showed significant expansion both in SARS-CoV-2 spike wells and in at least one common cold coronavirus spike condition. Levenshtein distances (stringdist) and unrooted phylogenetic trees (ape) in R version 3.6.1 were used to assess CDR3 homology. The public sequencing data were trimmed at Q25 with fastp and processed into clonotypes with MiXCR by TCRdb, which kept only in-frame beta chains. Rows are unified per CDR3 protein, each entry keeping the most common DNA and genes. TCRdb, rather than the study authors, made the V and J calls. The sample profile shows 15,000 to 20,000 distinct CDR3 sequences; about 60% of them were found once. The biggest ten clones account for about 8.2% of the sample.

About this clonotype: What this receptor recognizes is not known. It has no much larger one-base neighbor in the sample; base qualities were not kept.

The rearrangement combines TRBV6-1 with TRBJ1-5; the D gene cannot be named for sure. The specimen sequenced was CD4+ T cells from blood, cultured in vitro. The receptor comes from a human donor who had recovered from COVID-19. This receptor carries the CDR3 CASSDALSNQPQHF. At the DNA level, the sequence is TGTGCCAGCAGTGACGCACTAAGCAATCAGCCCCAGCATTTT.